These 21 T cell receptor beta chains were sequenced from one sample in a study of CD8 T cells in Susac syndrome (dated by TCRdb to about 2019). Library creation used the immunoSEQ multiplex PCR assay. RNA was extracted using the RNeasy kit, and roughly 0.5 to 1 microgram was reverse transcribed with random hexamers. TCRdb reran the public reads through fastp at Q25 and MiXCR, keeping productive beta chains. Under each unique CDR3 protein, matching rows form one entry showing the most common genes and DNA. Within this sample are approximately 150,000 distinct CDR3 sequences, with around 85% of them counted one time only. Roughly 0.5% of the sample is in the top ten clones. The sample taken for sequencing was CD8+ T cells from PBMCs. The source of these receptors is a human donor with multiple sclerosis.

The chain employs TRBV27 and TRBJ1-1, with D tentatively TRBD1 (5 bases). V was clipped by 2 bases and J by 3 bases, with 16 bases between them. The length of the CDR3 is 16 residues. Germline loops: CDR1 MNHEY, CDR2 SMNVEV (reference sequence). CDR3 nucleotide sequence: TGTGCCAGCAGTTTAAGTCCCGCAGGGCCGCACACTGAAGCTTTCTTT. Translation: CASSLSPAGPHTEAFF.

The CDR3 bases are TGCAGTGCTAGAAAGGGGGGTCGGGTTTTAGATACGCAGTATTTT. As protein: CSARKGGRVLDTQYF. The chain recombines TRBV20-1 with TRBJ2-3; tentatively, D is TRBD1 or TRBD2 (6 bases each). The CDR3 runs 15 residues. Deletions cut 2 bases from V and 5 bases from J, with 17 bases between. Germline CDR1 is DFQATT and CDR2 is SNEGSKA (reference sequence).

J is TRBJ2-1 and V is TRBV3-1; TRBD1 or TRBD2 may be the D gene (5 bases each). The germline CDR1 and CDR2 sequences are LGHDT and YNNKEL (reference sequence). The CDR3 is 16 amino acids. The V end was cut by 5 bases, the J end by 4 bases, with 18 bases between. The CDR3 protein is CASSFDSSTGYNEQFF. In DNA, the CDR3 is TGTGCCAGCAGCTTCGACAGTTCAACGGGATACAATGAGCAGTTCTTC.

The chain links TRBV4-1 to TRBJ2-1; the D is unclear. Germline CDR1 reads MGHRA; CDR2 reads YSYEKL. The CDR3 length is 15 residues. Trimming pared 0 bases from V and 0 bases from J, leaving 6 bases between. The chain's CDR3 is CASSQEASSYNEQFF. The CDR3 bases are TGCGCCAGCAGCCAAGAGGCGAGCTCCTACAATGAGCAGTTCTTC.

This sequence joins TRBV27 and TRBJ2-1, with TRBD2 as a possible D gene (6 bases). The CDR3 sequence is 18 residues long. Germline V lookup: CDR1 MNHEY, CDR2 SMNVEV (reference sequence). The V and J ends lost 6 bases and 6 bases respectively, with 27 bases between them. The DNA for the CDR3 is TGTGCCAGCAGCCCTCCCCCTCAGCGGGTCCTACCGGGCAATGAGCAGTTCTTC. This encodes CASSPPPQRVLPGNEQFF.

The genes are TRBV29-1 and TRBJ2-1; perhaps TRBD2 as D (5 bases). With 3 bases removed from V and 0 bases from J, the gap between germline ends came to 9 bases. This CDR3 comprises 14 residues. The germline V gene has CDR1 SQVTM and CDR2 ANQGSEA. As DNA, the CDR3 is TGCAGCGTTGAGCCTAGCTACTCCTACAATGAGCAGTTCTTC. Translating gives CSVEPSYSYNEQFF.

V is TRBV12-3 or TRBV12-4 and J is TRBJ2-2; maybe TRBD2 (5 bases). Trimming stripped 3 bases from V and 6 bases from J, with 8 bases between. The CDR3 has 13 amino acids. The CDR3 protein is CASSLEEAGELFF. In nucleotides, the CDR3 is TGTGCCAGCAGTTTGGAGGAGGCCGGGGAGCTGTTTTTT.

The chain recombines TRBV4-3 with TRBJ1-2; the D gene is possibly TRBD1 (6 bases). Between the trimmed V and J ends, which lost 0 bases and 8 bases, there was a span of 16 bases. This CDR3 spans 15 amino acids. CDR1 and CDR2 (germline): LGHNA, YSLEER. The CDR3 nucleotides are TGCGCCAGCAGCCAAGATGGAGGTTCTGGACAGGGCTACACCTTC. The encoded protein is CASSQDGGSGQGYTF.

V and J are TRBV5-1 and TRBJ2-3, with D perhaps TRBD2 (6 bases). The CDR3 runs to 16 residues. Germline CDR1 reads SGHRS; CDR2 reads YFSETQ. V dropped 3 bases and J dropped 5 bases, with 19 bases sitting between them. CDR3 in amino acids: CASSSVVGGVGDTQYF. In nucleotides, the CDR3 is TGCGCCAGCAGCTCCGTTGTGGGCGGGGTCGGAGATACGCAGTATTTT. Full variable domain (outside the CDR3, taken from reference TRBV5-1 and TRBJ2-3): KAGVTQTPRYLIKTRGQQVTLSCSPISGHRSVSWYQQTPGQGLQFLFEYFSETQRNKGNFPGRFSGRQFSNSRSEMNVSTLELGDSALYLCASSSVVGGVGDTQYFGPGTRLTVL.

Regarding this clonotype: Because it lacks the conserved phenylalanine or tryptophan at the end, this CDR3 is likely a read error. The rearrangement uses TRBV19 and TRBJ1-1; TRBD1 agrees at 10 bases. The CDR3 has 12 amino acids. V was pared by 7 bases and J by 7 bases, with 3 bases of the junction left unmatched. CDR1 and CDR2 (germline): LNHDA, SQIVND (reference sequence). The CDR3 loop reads CASTGTGDEAFL. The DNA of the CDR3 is TGTGCCAGTACCGGGACAGGGGATGAAGCTTTCCTT.

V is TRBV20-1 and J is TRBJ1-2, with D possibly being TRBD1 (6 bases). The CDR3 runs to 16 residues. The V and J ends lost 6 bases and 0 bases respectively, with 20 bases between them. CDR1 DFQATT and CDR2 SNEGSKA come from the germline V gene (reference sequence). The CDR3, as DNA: TGCAGTGCCGTCGTCAGGGGATTTAGTTCTAACTATGGCTACACCTTC. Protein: CSAVVRGFSSNYGYTF.

In DNA, the CDR3 is TGCAGTGCTAGAGAGTCACTAGCGGGGGGGTACGAGCAGTACTTC. It translates to CSARESLAGGYEQYF. V and J are TRBV20-1 and TRBJ2-7; 13 bases fit TRBD2. Germline V gene data show CDR1 as DFQATT and CDR2 as SNEGSKA (reference sequence). This CDR3 contains 15 residues. Trimming removed 0 bases from V and 4 bases from J; junction bases left unmatched: 3.

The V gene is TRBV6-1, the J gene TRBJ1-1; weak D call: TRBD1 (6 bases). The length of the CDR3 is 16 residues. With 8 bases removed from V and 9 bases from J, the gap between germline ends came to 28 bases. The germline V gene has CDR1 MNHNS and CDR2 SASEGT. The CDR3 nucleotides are TGTGCCAGCCTTGAAAGGGGGACACCCAAAACCCAAAAAGCTTTCTTT. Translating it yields CASLERGTPKTQKAFF.

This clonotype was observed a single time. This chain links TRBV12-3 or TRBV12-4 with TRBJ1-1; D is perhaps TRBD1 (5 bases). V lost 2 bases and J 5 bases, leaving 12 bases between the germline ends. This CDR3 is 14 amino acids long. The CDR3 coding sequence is TGTGCCAGCAGTTTATCTTCAGGGACGACTGAAGCTTTCTTT. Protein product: CASSLSSGTTEAFF.

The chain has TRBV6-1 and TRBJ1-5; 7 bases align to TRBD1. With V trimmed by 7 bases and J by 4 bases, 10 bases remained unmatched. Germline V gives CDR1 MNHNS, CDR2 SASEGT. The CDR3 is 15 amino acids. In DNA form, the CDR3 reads TGTGCCAGCACCCGAGACAGGGATCTGAATCAGCCCCAGCATTTT. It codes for CASTRDRDLNQPQHF.

The CDR3 is CSVDRGEEAFF. CDR3 coding DNA: TGCAGCGTTGACAGGGGAGAAGAAGCTTTCTTT. The J gene is TRBJ1-1, the V gene TRBV29-1; D perhaps matches TRBD1 (6 bases). The length of the CDR3 is 11 residues. The germline V gene encodes CDR1 SQVTM and CDR2 ANQGSEA. V was cut by 3 bases and J by 8 bases, with 10 bases left in between.

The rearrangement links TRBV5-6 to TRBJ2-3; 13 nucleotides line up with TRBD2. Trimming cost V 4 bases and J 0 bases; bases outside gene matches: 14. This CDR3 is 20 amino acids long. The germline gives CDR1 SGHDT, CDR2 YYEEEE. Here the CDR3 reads CASSLGVGLAGVLSTDTQYF. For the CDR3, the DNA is TGTGCCAGCAGCCTCGGGGTCGGACTAGCGGGAGTCCTAAGCACAGATACGCAGTATTTT.

CDR3 DNA: TGTGCCAGCAGCCCGCCGGGACTAAGCACAGATACGCAGTATTTT. It codes for CASSPPGLSTDTQYF. This rearrangement joins TRBV7-9 to TRBJ2-3, with TRBD2 matching over 7 bases. Germline lookup yields CDR1 SEHNR and CDR2 FQNEAQ (reference sequence). With 5 bases clipped from V and 0 bases from J, the junction kept 5 bases outside the gene matches. CDR3 length equals 15 residues.

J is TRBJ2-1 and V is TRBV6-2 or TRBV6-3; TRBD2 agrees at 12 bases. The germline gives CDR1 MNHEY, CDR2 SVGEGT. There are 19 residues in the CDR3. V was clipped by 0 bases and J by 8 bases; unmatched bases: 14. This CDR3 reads CASSYSIGASGREFDEQFF. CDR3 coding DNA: TGTGCCAGCAGTTACTCGATAGGGGCTAGCGGGAGGGAGTTCGATGAGCAGTTCTTC.

CDR3 sequence reads: CAQQDGNEQFF. CDR3 nucleotide sequence: TGTGCCCAGCAAGATGGCAATGAGCAGTTCTTC. The J gene is TRBJ2-1, the V gene TRBV2; unclear D gene. This CDR3 has 11 residues. Germline CDR1 is SNHLY and CDR2 is FYNNEI. V lost 11 bases and J 6 bases, leaving 11 bases between the germline ends.

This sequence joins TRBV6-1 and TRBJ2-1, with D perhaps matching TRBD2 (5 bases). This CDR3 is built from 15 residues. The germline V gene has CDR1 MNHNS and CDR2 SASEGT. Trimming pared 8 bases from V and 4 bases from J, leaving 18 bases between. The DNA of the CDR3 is TGTGCCAGCGAGAAGCAACGACTACCTTACAATGAGCAGTTCTTC. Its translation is CASEKQRLPYNEQFF.